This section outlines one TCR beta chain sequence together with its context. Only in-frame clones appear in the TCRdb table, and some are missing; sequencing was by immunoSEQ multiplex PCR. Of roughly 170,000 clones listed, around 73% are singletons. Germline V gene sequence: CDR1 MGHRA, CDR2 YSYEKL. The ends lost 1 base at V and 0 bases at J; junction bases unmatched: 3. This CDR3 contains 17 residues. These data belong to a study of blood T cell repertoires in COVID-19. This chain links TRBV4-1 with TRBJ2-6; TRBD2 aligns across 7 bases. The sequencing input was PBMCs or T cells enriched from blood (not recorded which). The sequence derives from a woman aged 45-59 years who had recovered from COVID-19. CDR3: CASSQGGDYSGANVLTF. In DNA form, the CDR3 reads TGCGCCAGCAGCCAAGGGGGGGACTACTCTGGGGCCAACGTCCTGACTTTC.